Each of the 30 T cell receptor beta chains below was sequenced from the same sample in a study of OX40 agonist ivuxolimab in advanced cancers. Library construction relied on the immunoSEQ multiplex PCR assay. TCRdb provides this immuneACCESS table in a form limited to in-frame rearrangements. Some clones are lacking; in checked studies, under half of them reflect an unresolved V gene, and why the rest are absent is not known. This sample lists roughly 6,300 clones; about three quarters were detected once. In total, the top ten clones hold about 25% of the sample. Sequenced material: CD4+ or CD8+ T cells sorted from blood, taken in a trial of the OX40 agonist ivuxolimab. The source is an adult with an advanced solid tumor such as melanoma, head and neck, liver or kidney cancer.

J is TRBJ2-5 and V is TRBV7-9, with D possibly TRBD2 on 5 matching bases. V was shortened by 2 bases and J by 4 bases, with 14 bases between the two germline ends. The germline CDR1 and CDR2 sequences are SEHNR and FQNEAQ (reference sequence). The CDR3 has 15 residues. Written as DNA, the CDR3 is TGTGCCAGCAGCTTAATTCTAGGAGGAGCAGAGACCCAGTACTTC. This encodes CASSLILGGAETQYF.

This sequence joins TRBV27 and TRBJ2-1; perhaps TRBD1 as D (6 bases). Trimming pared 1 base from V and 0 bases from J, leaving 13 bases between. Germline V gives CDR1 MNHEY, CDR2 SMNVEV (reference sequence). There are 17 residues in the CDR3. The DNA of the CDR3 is TGTGCCAGCAGTTTATATGGAAGGGGGAGCTCCTACAATGAGCAGTTCTTC. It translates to CASSLYGRGSSYNEQFF.

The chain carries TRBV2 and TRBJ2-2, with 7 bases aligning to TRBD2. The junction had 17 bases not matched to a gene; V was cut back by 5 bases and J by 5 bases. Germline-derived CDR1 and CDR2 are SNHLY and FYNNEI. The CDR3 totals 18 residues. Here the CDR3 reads CASSPRLAQRGWTGELFF. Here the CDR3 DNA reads TGTGCCAGCAGTCCGCGACTCGCCCAGCGGGGATGGACCGGGGAGCTGTTTTTT. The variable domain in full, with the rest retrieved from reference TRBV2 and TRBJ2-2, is EPEVTQTPSHQVTQMGQEVILRCVPISNHLYFYWYRQILGQKVEFLVSFYNNEISEKSEIFDDQFSVERPDGSNFTLKIRSTKLEDSAMYFCASSPRLAQRGWTGELFFGEGSRLTVL.

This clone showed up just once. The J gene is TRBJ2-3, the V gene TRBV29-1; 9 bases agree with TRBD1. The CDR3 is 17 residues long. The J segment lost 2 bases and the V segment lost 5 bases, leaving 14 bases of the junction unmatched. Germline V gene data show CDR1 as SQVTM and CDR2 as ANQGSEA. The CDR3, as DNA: TGCAGCGTTTCCAGCACGGAGACAGGGGGGCACACAGATACGCAGTATTTT. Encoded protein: CSVSSTETGGHTDTQYF.

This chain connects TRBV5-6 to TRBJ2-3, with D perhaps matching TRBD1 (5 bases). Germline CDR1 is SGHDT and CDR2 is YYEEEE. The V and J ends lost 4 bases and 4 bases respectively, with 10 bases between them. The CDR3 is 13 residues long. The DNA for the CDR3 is TGTGCCAGCAGCGAAGGGGTCGCAGATACGCAGTATTTT. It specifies CASSEGVADTQYF.

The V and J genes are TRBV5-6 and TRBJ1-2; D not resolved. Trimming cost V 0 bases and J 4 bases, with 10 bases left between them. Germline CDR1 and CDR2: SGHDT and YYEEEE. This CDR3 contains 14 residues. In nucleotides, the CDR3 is TGTGCCAGCAGCTTGGGAAACGCGGGCTATGGCTACACCTTC. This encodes CASSLGNAGYGYTF. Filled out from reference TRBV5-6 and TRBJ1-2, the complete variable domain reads DAGVTQSPTHLIKTRGQQVTLRCSPKSGHDTVSWYQQALGQGPQFIFQYYEEEERQRGNFPDRFSGHQFPNYSSELNVNALLLGDSALYLCASSLGNAGYGYTFGSGTRLTVV.

The CDR3 DNA is TGTGCCAGTGGACTAGCGGCGAACTACGAGCAGTACTTC. Amino acids: CASGLAANYEQYF. J is TRBJ2-7 and V is TRBV6-5; 10 nucleotides agree with TRBD2. Germline CDR1 and CDR2: MNHEY and SVGAGI. Germline trimming cut 9 bases from V and 3 bases from J; bases unmatched to any gene: 5. The CDR3 totals 13 residues.

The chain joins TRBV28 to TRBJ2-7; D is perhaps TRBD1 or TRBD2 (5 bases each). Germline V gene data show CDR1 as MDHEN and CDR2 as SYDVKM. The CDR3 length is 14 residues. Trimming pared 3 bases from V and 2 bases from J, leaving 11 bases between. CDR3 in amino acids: CASSFYGGTYEQYF. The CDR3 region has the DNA TGTGCCAGCAGTTTTTATGGGGGTACCTACGAGCAGTACTTC.

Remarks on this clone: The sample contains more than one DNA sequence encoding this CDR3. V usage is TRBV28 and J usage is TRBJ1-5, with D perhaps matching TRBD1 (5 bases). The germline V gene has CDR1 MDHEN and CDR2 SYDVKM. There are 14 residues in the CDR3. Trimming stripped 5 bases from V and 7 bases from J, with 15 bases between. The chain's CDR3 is CASSRGADLQPQHF. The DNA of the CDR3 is TGTGCCAGCAGTAGAGGGGCCGATCTGCAGCCCCAGCATTTT.

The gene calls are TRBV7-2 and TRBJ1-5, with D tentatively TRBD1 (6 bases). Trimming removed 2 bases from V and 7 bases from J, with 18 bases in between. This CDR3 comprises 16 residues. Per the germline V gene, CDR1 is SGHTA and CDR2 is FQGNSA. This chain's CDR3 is CASSLLGGGPEQPQHF. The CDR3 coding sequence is TGTGCCAGCAGCTTACTCGGGGGGGGGCCTGAGCAGCCCCAGCATTTT.

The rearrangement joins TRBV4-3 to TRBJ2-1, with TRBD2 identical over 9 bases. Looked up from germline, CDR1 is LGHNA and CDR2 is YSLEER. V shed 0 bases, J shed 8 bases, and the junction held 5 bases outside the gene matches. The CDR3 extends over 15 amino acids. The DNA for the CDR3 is TGCGCCAGCAGCCAAGATGGCGGGGGGGCCGATGAGCAGTTCTTC. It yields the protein CASSQDGGGADEQFF.

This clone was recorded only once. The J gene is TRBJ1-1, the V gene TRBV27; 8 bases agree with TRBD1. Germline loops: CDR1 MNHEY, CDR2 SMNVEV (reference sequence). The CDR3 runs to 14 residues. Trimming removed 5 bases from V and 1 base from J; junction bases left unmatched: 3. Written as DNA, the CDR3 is TGTGCCAGCAGTACCGGACAGGGGAACACTGAAGCTTTCTTT. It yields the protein CASSTGQGNTEAFF.

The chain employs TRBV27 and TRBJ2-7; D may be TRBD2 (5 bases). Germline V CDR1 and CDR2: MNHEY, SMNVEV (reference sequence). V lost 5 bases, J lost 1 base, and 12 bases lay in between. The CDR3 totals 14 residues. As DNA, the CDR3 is TGTGCCAGCAGTCCGGACTTTGGGTCCTACGAGCAGTACTTC. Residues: CASSPDFGSYEQYF.

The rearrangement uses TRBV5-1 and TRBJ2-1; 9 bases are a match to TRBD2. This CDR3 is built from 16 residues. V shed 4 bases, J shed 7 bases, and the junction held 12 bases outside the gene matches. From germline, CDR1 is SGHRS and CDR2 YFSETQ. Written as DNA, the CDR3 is TGCGCCAGCAGCCCCTACGGTAGCGGGGGCTTTAATGAGCAGTTCTTC. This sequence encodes CASSPYGSGGFNEQFF.

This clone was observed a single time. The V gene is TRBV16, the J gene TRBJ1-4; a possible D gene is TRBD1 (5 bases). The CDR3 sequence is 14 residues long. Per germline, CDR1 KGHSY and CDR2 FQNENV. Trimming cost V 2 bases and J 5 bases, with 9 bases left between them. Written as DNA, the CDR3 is TGTGCCAGCAGCCAAGGCAGGGCCAATGAAAAACTGTTTTTT. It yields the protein CASSQGRANEKLFF.

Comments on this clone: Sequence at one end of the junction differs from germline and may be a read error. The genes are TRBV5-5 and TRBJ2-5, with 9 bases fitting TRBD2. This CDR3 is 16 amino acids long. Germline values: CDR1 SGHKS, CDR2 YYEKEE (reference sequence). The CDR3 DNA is TGCGCCAGCAGCCAAGATTTCCCCCTGGCGGGGGGGCTCCCGTACTTC. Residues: CASSQDFPLAGGLPYF.

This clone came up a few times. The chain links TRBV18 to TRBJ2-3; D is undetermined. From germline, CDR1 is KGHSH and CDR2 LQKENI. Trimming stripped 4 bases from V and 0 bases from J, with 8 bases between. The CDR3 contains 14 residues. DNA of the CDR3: TGTGCCAGCTCACGGGAAGTCAGCACAGATACGCAGTATTTT. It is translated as CASSREVSTDTQYF.

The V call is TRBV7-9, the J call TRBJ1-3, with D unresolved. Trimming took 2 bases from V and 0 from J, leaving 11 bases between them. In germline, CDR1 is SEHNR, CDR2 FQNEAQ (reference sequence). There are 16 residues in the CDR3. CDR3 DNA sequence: TGTGCCAGCAGCTTACCCCCCTCCCTCTCTGGAAACACCATATATTTT. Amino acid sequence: CASSLPPSLSGNTIYF.

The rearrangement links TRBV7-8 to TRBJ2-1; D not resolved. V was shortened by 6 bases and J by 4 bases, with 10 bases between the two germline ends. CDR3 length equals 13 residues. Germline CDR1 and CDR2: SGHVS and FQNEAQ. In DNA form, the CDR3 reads TGTGCCAGCAGGATAGGGTTTTACAATGAGCAGTTCTTC. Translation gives CASRIGFYNEQFF.

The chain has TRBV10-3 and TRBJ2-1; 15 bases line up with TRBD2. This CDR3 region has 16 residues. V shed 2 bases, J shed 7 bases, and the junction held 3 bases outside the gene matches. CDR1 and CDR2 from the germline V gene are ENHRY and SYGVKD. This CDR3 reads CAISEGLAGGRNEQFF. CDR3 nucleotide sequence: TGTGCCATCAGTGAGGGACTAGCGGGGGGGCGGAATGAGCAGTTCTTC.

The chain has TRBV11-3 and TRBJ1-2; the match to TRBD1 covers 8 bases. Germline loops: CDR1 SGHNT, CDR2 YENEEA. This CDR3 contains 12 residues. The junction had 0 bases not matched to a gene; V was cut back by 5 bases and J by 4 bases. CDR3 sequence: CASSDRGYGYTF. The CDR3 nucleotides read TGTGCCAGCAGCGACAGGGGCTATGGCTACACCTTC.

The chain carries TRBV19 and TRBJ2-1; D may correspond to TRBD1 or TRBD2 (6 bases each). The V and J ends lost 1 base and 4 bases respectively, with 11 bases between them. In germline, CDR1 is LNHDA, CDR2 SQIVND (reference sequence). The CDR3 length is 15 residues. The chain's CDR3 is CASSIVSGQYNEQFF. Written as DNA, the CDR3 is TGTGCCAGTAGTATAGTTAGCGGACAGTACAATGAGCAGTTCTTC.

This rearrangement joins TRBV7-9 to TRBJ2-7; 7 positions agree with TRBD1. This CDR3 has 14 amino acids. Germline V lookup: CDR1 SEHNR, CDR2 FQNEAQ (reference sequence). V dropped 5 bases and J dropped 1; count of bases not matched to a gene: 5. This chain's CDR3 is CASSNRQGSYEQYF. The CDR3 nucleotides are TGTGCCAGCAGCAATAGACAGGGATCCTACGAGCAGTACTTC.

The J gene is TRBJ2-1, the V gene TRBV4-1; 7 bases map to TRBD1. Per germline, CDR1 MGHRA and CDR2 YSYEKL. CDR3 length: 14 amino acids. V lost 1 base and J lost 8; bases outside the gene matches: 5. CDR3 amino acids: CASSQGQGRDEQFF. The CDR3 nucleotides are TGCGCCAGCAGCCAAGGACAGGGAAGAGATGAGCAGTTCTTC.

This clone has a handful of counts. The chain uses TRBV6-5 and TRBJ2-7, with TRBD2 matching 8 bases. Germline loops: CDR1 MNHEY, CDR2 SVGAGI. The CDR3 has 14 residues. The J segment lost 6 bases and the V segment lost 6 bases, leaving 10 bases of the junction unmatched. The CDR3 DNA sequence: TGTGCCAGCAGACCCCGGGGGGGGCTTGGCGAGCAGTACTTC. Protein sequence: CASRPRGGLGEQYF.

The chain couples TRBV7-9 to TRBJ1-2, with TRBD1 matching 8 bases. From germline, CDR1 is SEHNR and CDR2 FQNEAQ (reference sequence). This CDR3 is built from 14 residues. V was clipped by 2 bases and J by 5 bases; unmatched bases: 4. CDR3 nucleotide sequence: TGTGCCAGCAGCTTATTGGACAGGGATTATGGCTACACCTTC. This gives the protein CASSLLDRDYGYTF. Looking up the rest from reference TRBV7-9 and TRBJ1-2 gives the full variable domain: DTGVSQNPRHKITKRGQNVTFRCDPISEHNRLYWYRQTLGQGPEFLTYFQNEAQLEKSRLLSDRFSAERPKGSFSTLEIQRTEQGDSAMYLCASSLLDRDYGYTFGSGTRLTVV.

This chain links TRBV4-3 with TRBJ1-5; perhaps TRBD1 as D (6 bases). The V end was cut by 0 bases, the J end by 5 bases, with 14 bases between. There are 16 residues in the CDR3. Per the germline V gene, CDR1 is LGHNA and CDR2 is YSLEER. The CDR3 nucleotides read TGCGCCAGCAGCCAAGATCTCGGGGACAAATATCAGCCCCAGCATTTT. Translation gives CASSQDLGDKYQPQHF.

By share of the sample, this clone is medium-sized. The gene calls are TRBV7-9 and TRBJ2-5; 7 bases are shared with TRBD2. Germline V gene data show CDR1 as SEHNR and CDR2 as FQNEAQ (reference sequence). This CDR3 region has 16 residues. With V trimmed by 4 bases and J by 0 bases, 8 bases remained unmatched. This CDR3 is CASSSPGGSDQETQYF. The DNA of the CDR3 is TGTGCCAGCAGCTCACCGGGCGGGAGTGACCAAGAGACCCAGTACTTC.

In nucleotides, the CDR3 is TGTGCCAGCAGGCTCCCAAATGAGCAGTTCTTC. Encoded protein: CASRLPNEQFF. This chain links TRBV28 with TRBJ2-1, with D uncertain. The V gene lost 6 bases and the J gene lost 7 bases, with 7 bases spanning the gap. Germline values: CDR1 MDHEN, CDR2 SYDVKM. There are 11 residues in the CDR3.

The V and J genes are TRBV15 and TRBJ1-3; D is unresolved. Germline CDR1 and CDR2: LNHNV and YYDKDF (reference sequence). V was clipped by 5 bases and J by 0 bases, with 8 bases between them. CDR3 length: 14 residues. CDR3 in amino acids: CATSPQRSGNTIYF. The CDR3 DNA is TGTGCCACCAGCCCTCAGCGCTCTGGAAACACCATATATTTT.